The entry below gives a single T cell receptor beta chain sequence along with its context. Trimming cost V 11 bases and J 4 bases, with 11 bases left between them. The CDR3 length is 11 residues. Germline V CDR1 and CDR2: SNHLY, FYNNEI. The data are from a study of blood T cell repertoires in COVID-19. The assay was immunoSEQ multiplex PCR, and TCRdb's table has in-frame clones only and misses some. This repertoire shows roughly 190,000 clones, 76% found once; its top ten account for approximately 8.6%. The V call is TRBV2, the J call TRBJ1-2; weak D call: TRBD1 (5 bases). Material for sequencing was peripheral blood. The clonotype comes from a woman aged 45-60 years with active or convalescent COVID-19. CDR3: CAGWGGYGYTF. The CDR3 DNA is TGTGCCGGCTGGGGGGGCTATGGCTACACCTTC.